The 20 T cell receptor beta chains presented below share a single source sample, sequenced in a study of blood T cell dynamics during melanoma immunotherapy. Clones were read by immunoSEQ multiplex PCR, and TCRdb kept only the in-frame ones, dropping some. Of nearly 25,000 clones listed, 87% were seen once; the top ten hold approximately 4.6%. Time point specified: pre-treatment baseline. The specimen comprised blood, sampled from a patient treated with checkpoint blockade. The source is a human donor with melanoma.

The chain recombines TRBV2 with TRBJ2-7; the D gene could be TRBD1 or TRBD2 (5 bases each). This CDR3 is 15 amino acids long. The V gene lost 4 bases and the J gene lost 6 bases, with 19 bases spanning the gap. Germline V gene sequence: CDR1 SNHLY, CDR2 FYNNEI. This chain's CDR3 is CASSGTRGARSEQYF. For the CDR3, the DNA is TGTGCCAGCAGTGGTACCCGAGGGGCGCGTTCCGAGCAGTACTTC.

The chain has TRBV6-5 and TRBJ1-5; D unclear. V lost 2 bases and J 3 bases, leaving 5 bases between the germline ends. Germline V gives CDR1 MNHEY, CDR2 SVGAGI. The CDR3 is 13 amino acids. CDR3 bases: TGTGCCAGCAGTTACGCGCCCAATCAGCCCCAGCATTTT. Protein product: CASSYAPNQPQHF.

V gene TRBV18 combines with J gene TRBJ1-5; TRBD1 aligns across 7 bases. CDR1 is KGHSH and CDR2 is LQKENI in the germline V gene. V shed 5 bases and J 6 bases; nucleotides not matched to a gene: 13. This CDR3 has 16 amino acids. The CDR3 nucleotides are TGTGCCAGCTCATCAGGACAGGCCAGTAGGATTCAGCCCCAGCATTTT. Residues: CASSSGQASRIQPQHF.

V is TRBV4-1 and J is TRBJ2-1, with a weak D call TRBD2 (5 bases). The ends were cut back, 6 bases at V and 0 bases at J, with 12 bases in the middle. The CDR3 runs 15 residues. Germline loops: CDR1 MGHRA, CDR2 YSYEKL. The CDR3 is CASSPSGSSYNEQFF. The CDR3 DNA reads as TGCGCCAGCAGTCCTTCGGGAAGCTCCTACAATGAGCAGTTCTTC.

The chain carries TRBV2 and TRBJ2-2; TRBD2 agrees at 7 bases. The V gene end was trimmed by 8 bases and the J gene end by 4 bases; junction bases not matched to a gene: 7. Germline V gene sequence: CDR1 SNHLY, CDR2 FYNNEI. This CDR3 comprises 14 residues. This CDR3 reads CASRTRGATGELFF. In DNA form, the CDR3 reads TGTGCCAGCCGGACTAGGGGTGCCACCGGGGAGCTGTTTTTT.

This chain joins TRBV29-1 and TRBJ2-1; possibly TRBD2 for D (7 bases). The germline V gene encodes CDR1 SQVTM and CDR2 ANQGSEA. V shed 7 bases and J shed 8 bases, with 18 bases lying between them. The CDR3 runs 13 residues. The CDR3, as DNA: TGCAGCGCCCGGGGGGCTGACTGGGATGAGCAGTTCTTC. Translating it yields CSARGADWDEQFF.

This rearrangement joins TRBV27 to TRBJ1-5; D may be TRBD1 (6 bases). Trimming left V 6 bases short and J 3 bases short, with 12 bases between. The germline gives CDR1 MNHEY, CDR2 SMNVEV (reference sequence). The CDR3 length is 14 residues. CDR3 DNA sequence: TGTGCCAGCAGCGCCCAGGGGTTCAATCAGCCCCAGCATTTT. Its protein is CASSAQGFNQPQHF.

The chain links TRBV5-1 to TRBJ2-3; D not certain. CDR1 and CDR2 (germline): SGHRS, YFSETQ. CDR3 length equals 14 residues. V was shortened by 0 bases and J by 0 bases, with 5 bases between the two germline ends. The CDR3 DNA reads TGCGCCAGCAGCTTGGCACAAAGCACAGATACGCAGTATTTT. It translates to CASSLAQSTDTQYF.

The chain has TRBV7-2 and TRBJ1-2, with a weak D call TRBD1 (6 bases). The CDR3 loop spans 14 amino acids. The germline V and J ends were trimmed by 3 bases and 8 bases, with 16 bases remaining between them. Germline values: CDR1 SGHTA, CDR2 FQGNSA. The CDR3 coding sequence is TGTGCCAGCAGCTTCGGACAGTCGGGCTGGGGCTACACCTTC. It specifies CASSFGQSGWGYTF.

This clone has a single count. The V call is TRBV5-1, the J call TRBJ2-3, with TRBD2 as a possible D gene (6 bases). Germline V CDR1 and CDR2: SGHRS, YFSETQ. This CDR3 is built from 15 residues. V lost 0 bases and J 7 bases, leaving 15 bases between the germline ends. CDR3 nucleotide sequence: TGCGCCAGCAGCTTGGCCCTCCTCGGGGGAAATACGCAGTATTTT. This gives the protein CASSLALLGGNTQYF.

The rearrangement uses TRBV29-1 and TRBJ1-2; D is uncertain. The germline V gene encodes CDR1 SQVTM and CDR2 ANQGSEA. The CDR3 loop spans 10 amino acids. V gave up 1 base and J gave up 6 bases, with 3 bases separating them. The CDR3 loop is CSVEGDGYTF. As DNA, the CDR3 is TGCAGCGTTGAAGGGGATGGCTACACCTTC. The full variable domain, with the rest looked up from reference TRBV29-1 and TRBJ1-2, is SAVISQKPSRDICQRGTSLTIQCQVDSQVTMMFWYRQQPGQSLTLIATANQGSEATYESGFVIDKFPISRPNLTFSTLTVSNMSPEDSSIYLCSVEGDGYTFGSGTRLTVV.

CDR3 bases: TGCAGCGCCACAGACAGGACTAAGACAAACTATGGCTACACCTTC. This gives the protein CSATDRTKTNYGYTF. J is TRBJ1-2 and V is TRBV29-1; D perhaps matches TRBD1 (6 bases). This CDR3 has 15 residues. The ends were cut back, 7 bases at V and 2 bases at J, with 20 bases in the middle. Germline assignment: CDR1 SQVTM and CDR2 ANQGSEA.

The chain links TRBV19 to TRBJ2-1; 10 nucleotides match TRBD2. CDR1 and CDR2 from the germline V gene are LNHDA and SQIVND (reference sequence). This CDR3 region has 17 residues. J gave up 4 bases and V 5 bases, and 11 bases lay outside the gene matches. The chain's CDR3 is CASSLGGLAALYNEQFF. In DNA form, the CDR3 reads TGTGCCAGTAGTTTAGGAGGACTAGCGGCTTTGTACAATGAGCAGTTCTTC. The entire variable domain, with the rest obtained from reference TRBV19 and TRBJ2-1, is as follows: DGGITQSPKYLFRKEGQNVTLSCEQNLNHDAMYWYRQDPGQGLRLIYYSQIVNDFQKGDIAEGYSVSREKKESFPLTVTSAQKNPTAFYLCASSLGGLAALYNEQFFGPGTRLTVL.

The chain recombines TRBV7-9 with TRBJ2-2, with 8 nucleotides matching TRBD1. The CDR3 has 15 amino acids. Germline CDR1 SEHNR, CDR2 FQNEAQ (reference sequence). The V gene end was trimmed by 5 bases and the J gene end by 6 bases; junction bases not matched to a gene: 8. CDR3 in DNA: TGTGCCAGCAGCCTAAGACAGGGGTCCTCCGGGGAGCTGTTTTTT. Translation: CASSLRQGSSGELFF.

This clone was counted a few times. The chain carries TRBV28 and TRBJ2-7; no clear D gene. V shed 4 bases and J shed 2 bases, with 3 bases lying between them. This CDR3 is built from 11 residues. Germline values: CDR1 MDHEN, CDR2 SYDVKM. CDR3 residues: CASSSPYEQYF. DNA of the CDR3: TGTGCCAGCAGTTCCCCCTACGAGCAGTACTTC. Using reference TRBV28 and TRBJ2-7 for the parts outside the CDR3, the full variable domain is DVKVTQSSRYLVKRTGEKVFLECVQDMDHENMFWYRQDPGLGLRLIYFSYDVKMKEKGDIPEGYSVSREKKERFSLILESASTNQTSMYLCASSSPYEQYFGPGTRLTVT.

This chain connects TRBV5-1 to TRBJ2-7, with 8 bases identical to TRBD2. Trimming removed 1 base from V and 6 bases from J; junction bases left unmatched: 6. Germline CDR1 and CDR2: SGHRS and YFSETQ. The CDR3 has 14 amino acids. The CDR3 reads CASSLTSGLPEQYF. CDR3 coding DNA: TGCGCCAGCAGCTTGACTAGCGGCCTACCCGAGCAGTACTTC.

The V call is TRBV19, the J call TRBJ2-7; D not resolved. Germline values: CDR1 LNHDA, CDR2 SQIVND (reference sequence). The CDR3 loop spans 13 amino acids. V was trimmed by 5 bases and J by 0 bases, leaving 8 bases between them. Here the CDR3 reads CASSRLGSYEQYF. The DNA for the CDR3 is TGTGCCAGTAGTCGGCTAGGCTCCTACGAGCAGTACTTC.

The chain recombines TRBV28 with TRBJ2-7, with D unclear. CDR3 length: 13 amino acids. With 4 bases removed from V and 0 bases from J, the gap between germline ends came to 7 bases. The germline gives CDR1 MDHEN, CDR2 SYDVKM. The CDR3 DNA sequence: TGTGCCAGCAGTTATGGCAGCTCCTACGAGCAGTACTTC. Translating gives CASSYGSSYEQYF.

This clone has just a few counts. The chain is built from TRBV4-2 and TRBJ2-7; D ambiguous. Between the trimmed V and J ends, which lost 1 base and 0 bases, there was a span of 10 bases. Germline CDR1 LGHNA, CDR2 YNFKEQ. This CDR3 comprises 15 residues. The CDR3 coding sequence is TGTGCCAGCAGCCAAGCCAAACTCCCCTCCTACGAGCAGTACTTC. It is translated as CASSQAKLPSYEQYF.

This chain's CDR3 is CASSPVGPNEKLFF. CDR3 nucleotide sequence: TGTGCCAGTAGCCCTGTGGGGCCTAATGAAAAACTGTTTTTT. The chain joins TRBV19 to TRBJ1-4, with TRBD1 as a possible D gene (5 bases). Germline CDR1 and CDR2: LNHDA and SQIVND (reference sequence). This CDR3 contains 14 residues. Trimming took 6 bases from V and 3 from J, leaving 11 bases between them.